What follows is one T cell receptor beta chain and its context. As yet, its antigen is unknown. These data belong to a study of T cell responses to AZD1222 COVID-19 vaccine. Sequencing was performed with immunoSEQ multiplex PCR; in TCRdb, only in-frame clones are kept and a portion is missing. The sample records 95,000 to 110,000 clones, about 85% being singletons. The study, taken as a whole, reports: Repertoire collection took place solely once the T cell response had peaked. The donor group comprised mostly white British people and more females; the analysis possibly underestimated clonal diversity. Of the AZD1222 recipients, only 6 or 7 were seropositive at baseline. A rise in Spike-specific TCR breadth and depth followed two AZD1222 doses.

Per germline, CDR1 MNHEY and CDR2 SVGAGI. This CDR3 has 13 residues. The ends lost 10 bases at V and 6 bases at J; junction bases unmatched: 10. The receptor's source is an adult in good health. V gene TRBV6-5 combines with J gene TRBJ1-1, with 8 bases identical to TRBD1. The sample was peripheral blood, taken on day 0 of AZD1222 vaccination. The CDR3 here is CATRTGTNAEAFF. In nucleotides, the CDR3 is TGTGCCACCAGGACAGGGACTAACGCTGAAGCTTTCTTT.